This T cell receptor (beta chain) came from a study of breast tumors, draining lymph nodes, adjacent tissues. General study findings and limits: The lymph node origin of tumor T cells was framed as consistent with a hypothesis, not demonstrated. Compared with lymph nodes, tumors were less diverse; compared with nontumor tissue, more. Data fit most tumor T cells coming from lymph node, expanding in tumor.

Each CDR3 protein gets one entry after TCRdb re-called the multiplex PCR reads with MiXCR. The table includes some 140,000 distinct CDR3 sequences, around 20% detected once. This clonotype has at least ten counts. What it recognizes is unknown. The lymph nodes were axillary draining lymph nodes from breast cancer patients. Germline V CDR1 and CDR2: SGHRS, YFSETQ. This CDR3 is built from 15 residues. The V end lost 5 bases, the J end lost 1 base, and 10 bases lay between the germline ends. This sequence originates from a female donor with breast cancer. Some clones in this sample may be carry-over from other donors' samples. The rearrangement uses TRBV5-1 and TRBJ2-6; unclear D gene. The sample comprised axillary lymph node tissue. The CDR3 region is CASRMGQSGANVLTF. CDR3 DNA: TGCGCCAGCAGAATGGGCCAATCTGGGGCCAACGTCCTGACTTTC.